A selection of T cell receptor beta chains follows, all from one sample in a study of early T cells in non-severe SARS-CoV-2 infection. TCRdb recomputed calls from the 5' RACE reads with MiXCR, one row per CDR3 protein. The sample includes tens of thousands of distinct CDR3 sequences, 10% to 15% of them seen just once. The material sequenced was whole blood. Every receptor here comes from an adult who was a healthcare worker with PCR-confirmed SARS-CoV-2 infection or an uninfected control (not recorded which). Both conserved end residues are part of each CDR3. D genes are given only for firm matches. Clone size is stated in some rows and not others, as once, few, many or a class when expanded.

j_gene | v_gene | abundance | d_gene | CDR3nt | CDR3aa
TRBJ2-2 | TRBV6-1 | many | TRBD2 | TGTGCCAGCAGTGAAGGGACTAGCGACCTCGGGGAGCTGTTTTTT | CASSEGTSDLGELFF
TRBJ1-1 | TRBV27 | many | . | TGTGCCAGCAGTTTAGGGATGGACACTGAAGCTTTCTTT | CASSLGMDTEAFF
TRBJ1-1 | TRBV7-9 | many | . | TGTGCCAGCAGCTTAGTTAGGGGGGCAGGTGAAGCTTTCTTT | CASSLVRGAGEAFF
TRBJ2-1 | TRBV20-1 | many | TRBD2 | TGCAGGGCCGGGACTAGCGGGTACTCCTACAATGAGCAGTTCTTC | CRAGTSGYSYNEQFF
TRBJ1-2 | TRBV9 | few | . | TGTGCCAGCAGCGGCAGGGATGGCTACACCTTC | CASSGRDGYTF
TRBJ1-3 | TRBV11-2 | many | . | TGTGCCAGCAGCCTAAAGTTGAGGAGGGACCCTGGAAACACCATATATTTT | CASSLKLRRDPGNTIYF
TRBJ1-6 | TRBV5-1 | few | . | TGCGCCAGCAGCTTGGTTACGGCTGGGGATTCACCCCTCCACTTT | CASSLVTAGDSPLHF
TRBJ2-3 | TRBV4-2 | many | TRBD1 | TGTGCCAGCAGCCTAGGACAGGGGGCGGCAGATACGCAGTATTTT | CASSLGQGAADTQYF
TRBJ2-1 | TRBV4-2 | many | . | TGTGCCAGCAGCCAAGCGATGTACAATGAGCAGTTCTTC | CASSQAMYNEQFF
TRBJ1-1 | TRBV3-1 | many | TRBD1 | TGTGCCAGCAGCTCGGACAGGGGAGGAGCTGAAGCTTTCTTT | CASSSDRGGAEAFF
TRBJ1-2 | TRBV7-9 | few | TRBD1 | TGTGCCAGCAGCCCGAGGGGGCTTGAGGACTATGGCTACACCTTC | CASSPRGLEDYGYTF
TRBJ1-5 | TRBV7-6 | many | TRBD1 | TGTGCCAGCAGCTTAGGACAGGGGGTTAATCAGCCCCAGCATTTT | CASSLGQGVNQPQHF
TRBJ2-5 | TRBV7-9 | . | . | TGTGCCAGCACCATAGGGGCCAGCTGGGAGACCCAGTACTTC | CASTIGASWETQYF
TRBJ2-5 | TRBV11-2 | many | . | TGTGCCAGCAGCTTAGCGGTCGGCATCGAAGAGACCCAGTACTTC | CASSLAVGIEETQYF
TRBJ2-7 | TRBV6-2/TRBV6-3 | many | TRBD1 | TGTGCCGTATCGGACAGGTCCTACGAGCAGTACTTC | CAVSDRSYEQYF
TRBJ2-2 | TRBV2 | few | TRBD1 | TGTGCCAGCAACCGGGACAGGACGACCGGGGAGCTGTTTTTT | CASNRDRTTGELFF
TRBJ2-7 | TRBV11-2 | . | . | TGTGCCAGCAGCCTCTACAGATTAGGGGAGCAGTACTTC | CASSLYRLGEQYF
TRBJ1-5 | TRBV11-2 | many | TRBD1 | TGTGCCAGCAGCTTGGACAGGGTCAATCAGCCCCAGCATTTT | CASSLDRVNQPQHF
TRBJ2-3 | TRBV6-6 | few | TRBD1 | TGTGCCAGCAGTACTCGACCCGGGACAGGGACAGATACGCAGTATTTT | CASSTRPGTGTDTQYF
TRBJ1-3 | TRBV20-1 | many | . | TGCAGTGCTAGCAGGGGTGAGGCTGGAAACACCATATATTTT | CSASRGEAGNTIYF
TRBJ2-5 | TRBV20-1 | many | TRBD2 | TGCAGTGCTAGATTGTCTAGCGGGGGAACCCAAGAGACCCAGTACTTC | CSARLSSGGTQETQYF
TRBJ1-5 | TRBV9 | many | . | TGTGCCAGCAGCCCCCTACCGGGCCAGCCCCAGCATTTT | CASSPLPGQPQHF
TRBJ1-1 | TRBV5-1 | many | . | TGCGCCAGCAGCCGGGACACGAGGAACGCTGAAGCTTTCTTT | CASSRDTRNAEAFF
TRBJ1-2 | TRBV25-1 | few | . | TGTGCCAGCAGTGAAGGGGGGCCCTATGGCTACACCTTC | CASSEGGPYGYTF
TRBJ1-5 | TRBV7-2 | many | . | TGTGCCAGCAGCTTACGTCCGGGGGCTCAGCCCCAGCATTTT | CASSLRPGAQPQHF